This T cell receptor beta chain was recovered during a study of control samples from healthy donors and cancer patients. The method was immunoSEQ multiplex PCR; TCRdb's version includes in-frame clones alone and lacks a portion of them. Counted here are tens of thousands of clones, about 90% occurring once; the ten biggest clones make up 4%. Germline CDR1 is SGHAT and CDR2 is FQNNGV. This CDR3 has 17 amino acids. Trimming took off 1 base at V and 2 bases at J, with 16 bases between the two ends. The specimen was blood. V gene TRBV11-2 combines with J gene TRBJ2-3, with D unresolved. This clonotype was sampled from a woman aged 45-65 years in good health. Here the CDR3 reads CASSLGRTPFITDTQYF. The CDR3, as DNA: TGTGCCAGCAGCTTAGGCCGCACTCCCTTTATCACAGATACGCAGTATTTT.